This entry concerns a single TCR beta chain. Its specificity is not known. Repertoires were generated with immunoSEQ multiplex PCR, while TCRdb's copy carries only in-frame clones and drops some. The table shows some 57,000 clones, with roughly 88% occurring only once. This specimen comes from a study of OX40 agonist ivuxolimab in advanced cancers. For the study at large: With a range of 23 to 79, age averaged approximately 60 years, and about 80% were male.

V lost 2 bases to trimming and J lost 0 bases; unmatched junction nucleotides: 8. CDR1 is SGHRS, CDR2 YFSETQ, per germline. The CDR3 has 18 amino acids. Broader study findings: Clonal expansion among partial responders at 0.1-3.0 mg/kg ranked near the lowest.

The cohort excluded patients with autoimmune disease history or systemic immunosuppression. The clonotype was recovered from an adult with an advanced solid tumor such as melanoma, head and neck, liver or kidney cancer. The chain uses TRBV5-1 and TRBJ2-1, with 10 bases matching TRBD2. The sample in question was CD4+ or CD8+ T cells sorted from blood, obtained in a trial of the OX40 agonist ivuxolimab. DNA for the CDR3: TGCGCCAGCAGCTTAGCTAGCGGGGGCCAAAGCTCCTACAATGAGCAGTTCTTC. Residues: CASSLASGGQSSYNEQFF.